This is a list of T cell receptor beta chains from one sample in a study of blood T cell repertoires in COVID-19. The method was immunoSEQ multiplex PCR; TCRdb's version includes in-frame clones alone and lacks a portion of them. The table lists around 180,000 clones, around 80% of them singletons. The sequenced sample consisted of PBMCs or T cells enriched from blood (not recorded which). These receptors all stem from a middle-aged man who had recovered from COVID-19. CDR3s include the opening cysteine and the closing phenylalanine or tryptophan.

cdr3_length	v_call	j_call	cdr3_aa
13	TRBV27	TRBJ2-5	CASMGGARETQYF
15	TRBV2	TRBJ2-4	CASIRQGEAKNIQYF
15	TRBV9	TRBJ1-6	CASSVEGQGASPLHF
13	TRBV7-9	TRBJ1-6	CASSLEGSSPLHF
15	TRBV4-1	TRBJ2-7	CASSQEWRSSYEQYF
19	TRBV18	TRBJ1-4	CASSRSGTYIFATNEKLFF
13	TRBV19	TRBJ1-2	CASTEGVLRGYTF
17	TRBV10-3	TRBJ2-1	CAISVLPLAGGFDEQFF
16	TRBV5-6	TRBJ1-1	CASSLEVNRGYTEAFF
13	TRBV6-5	TRBJ2-7	CASSYQGSYEQYF
12	TRBV29-1	TRBJ1-2	CSVWGDNYGYTF
16	TRBV10-1	TRBJ1-1	CASSESTGPGRTEAFF
15	TRBV5-8	TRBJ1-1	CASSRNGVMNTEAFF
13	TRBV4-1	TRBJ2-7	CASSRGQGYEQYF
14	TRBV2	TRBJ2-2	CASKGQGRTGELFF
15	TRBV5-4	TRBJ1-4	CASRPDGGMREKLFF
15	TRBV5-1	TRBJ2-5	CASSLGSQGQETQYF
13	TRBV23-1	TRBJ1-1	CASSQLLNTEAFF
15	TRBV5-1	TRBJ2-7	CASSFSGQGVGEQYF
14	TRBV5-1	TRBJ1-5	CASSPGTANQPQHF
14	TRBV19	TRBJ2-4	CASSSPGAKNIQYF
17	TRBV4-3	TRBJ1-5	CASSPKIRVQGRQPQHF
15	TRBV18	TRBJ1-1	CASSPQEGMNTEAFF
15	TRBV19	TRBJ1-6	CASSIGGNDNSPLHF
13	TRBV5-1	TRBJ2-3	CASSQQGVDTQYF
17	TRBV18	TRBJ1-2	CASSPGPGGHRPGGYTF
14	TRBV5-6	TRBJ2-4	CASSYRDRKNIQYF
16	TRBV4-2	TRBJ1-1	CASSQDLGGAGGEAFF
14	TRBV18	TRBJ1-1	CASSPVRQGAEAFF
15	TRBV23-1	TRBJ2-3	CASSQSVGGTDTQYF
13	TRBV6-6	TRBJ2-7	CAGQSSDSYEQYF
14	TRBV3-1/TRBV3-2	TRBJ1-1	CASSQEAGATEAFF
14	TRBV7-2	TRBJ1-1	CASSLRGLGTEAFF
14	TRBV13	TRBJ2-4	CASSSRSGGLRKSF
12	TRBV10-3	TRBJ1-2	CAISDGRLGYTF
16	TRBV7-7	TRBJ2-2	CASSLDSGMGTGELFF
13	TRBV7-2	TRBJ1-2	CASSLGRGRGYTF
19	TRBV9	TRBJ1-2	CASSAPIKPRTGRNYGYTF
14	TRBV4-2	TRBJ2-5	CASSQEWGVETQYF
15	TRBV6-5	TRBJ1-1	CASSYSRPRGTEAFF
13	TRBV10-3	TRBJ1-1	CAISGRVNTEAFF
13	TRBV28	TRBJ1-3	CASSLGRGNTIYF
15	TRBV6-2/TRBV6-3	TRBJ2-7	CASSYSGTHSYEQYF
15	TRBV6-5	TRBJ2-3	CASSFSSGRGDTQYF
13	TRBV7-7	TRBJ2-5	CASSLAYVETQYF
14	TRBV7-9	TRBJ2-3	CASIRGAGTDTQYF
14	TRBV7-3	TRBJ1-1	CASRDGGLGTEAFF
17	TRBV27	TRBJ1-2	CASSRLSLGQGSYGYTF
15	TRBV18	TRBJ1-1	CASSPAATGKTEAFF
12	TRBV2	TRBJ2-1	CASIGGYNEQFF
15	TRBV6-5	TRBJ1-4	CASRSTGATNEKLFF
13	TRBV5-1	TRBJ1-6	CASSDRERSPLHF
15	TRBV6-4	TRBJ1-2	CASSDSNGGAYGYTF
14	TRBV6-6	TRBJ1-2	CASSSGQTNYGYTF
20	TRBV3-1/TRBV3-2	TRBJ2-5	CASSQEVSGTGAPREETQYF
15	TRBV2	TRBJ2-1	CASSPRTGGASVLFF
14	TRBV18	TRBJ1-1	CASSGTGAVTEAFF
13	TRBV5-6	TRBJ1-2	CASSLGQDYGYTF
13	TRBV19	TRBJ1-1	CASSITSDTEAFF